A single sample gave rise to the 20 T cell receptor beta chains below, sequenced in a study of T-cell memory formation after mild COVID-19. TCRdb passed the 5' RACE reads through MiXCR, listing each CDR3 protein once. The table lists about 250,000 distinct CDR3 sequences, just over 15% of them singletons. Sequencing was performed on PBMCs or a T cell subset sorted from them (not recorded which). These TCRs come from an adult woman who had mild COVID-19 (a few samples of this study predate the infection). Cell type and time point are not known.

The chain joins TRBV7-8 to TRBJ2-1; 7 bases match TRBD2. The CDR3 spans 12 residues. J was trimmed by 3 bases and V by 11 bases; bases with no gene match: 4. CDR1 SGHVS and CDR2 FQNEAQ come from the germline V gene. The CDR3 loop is CASGGNYNEQFF. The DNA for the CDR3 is TGTGCCTCGGGGGGAAACTACAATGAGCAGTTCTTC. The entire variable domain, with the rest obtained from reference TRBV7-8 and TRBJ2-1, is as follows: GAGVSQSPRYKVAKRGQDVALRCDPISGHVSLFWYQQALGQGPEFLTYFQNEAQLDKSGLPSDRFFAERPEGSVSTLKIQRTQQEDSAVYLCASGGNYNEQFFGPGTRLTVL.

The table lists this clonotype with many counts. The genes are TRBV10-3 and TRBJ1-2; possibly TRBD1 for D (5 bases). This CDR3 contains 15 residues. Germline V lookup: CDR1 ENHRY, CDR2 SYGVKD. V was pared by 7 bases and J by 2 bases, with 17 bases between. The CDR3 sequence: CAITGQAGQNYGYTF. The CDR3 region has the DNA TGTGCCATCACGGGGCAGGCGGGCCAGAACTATGGCTACACCTTC.

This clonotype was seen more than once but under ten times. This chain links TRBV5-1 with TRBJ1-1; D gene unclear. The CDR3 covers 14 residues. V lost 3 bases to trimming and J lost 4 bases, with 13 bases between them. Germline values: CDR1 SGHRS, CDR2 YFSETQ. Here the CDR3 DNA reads TGCGCCAGCAGCTCCCTTGACATGTCCACTGAAGCTTTCTTT. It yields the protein CASSSLDMSTEAFF.

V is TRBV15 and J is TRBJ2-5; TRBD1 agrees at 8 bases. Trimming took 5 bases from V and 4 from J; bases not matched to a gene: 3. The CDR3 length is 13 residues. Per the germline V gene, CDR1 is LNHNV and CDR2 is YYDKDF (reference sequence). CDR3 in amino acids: CATSGRGRETQYF. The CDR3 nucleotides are TGTGCCACCAGCGGCAGGGGGCGAGAGACCCAGTACTTC.

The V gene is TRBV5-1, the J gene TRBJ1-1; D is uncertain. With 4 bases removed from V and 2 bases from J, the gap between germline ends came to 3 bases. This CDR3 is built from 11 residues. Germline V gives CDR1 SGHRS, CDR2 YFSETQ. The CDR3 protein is CASSANTEAFF. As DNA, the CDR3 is TGCGCCAGCAGCGCCAACACTGAAGCTTTCTTT. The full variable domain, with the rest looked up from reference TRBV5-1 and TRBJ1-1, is KAGVTQTPRYLIKTRGQQVTLSCSPISGHRSVSWYQQTPGQGLQFLFEYFSETQRNKGNFPGRFSGRQFSNSRSEMNVSTLELGDSALYLCASSANTEAFFGQGTRLTVV.

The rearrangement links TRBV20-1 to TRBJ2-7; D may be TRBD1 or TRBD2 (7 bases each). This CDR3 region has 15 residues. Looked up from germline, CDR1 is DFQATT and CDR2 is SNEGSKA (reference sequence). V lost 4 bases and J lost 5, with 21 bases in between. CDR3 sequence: CSATPNSGGGDEQYF. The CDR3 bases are TGCAGTGCTACCCCCAATTCAGGGGGAGGGGACGAGCAGTACTTC.

Written as DNA, the CDR3 is TGCGCCAGCAGCTTGGAGAGACAGGGCAGCGAGCAGTACTTC. Translation: CASSLERQGSEQYF. The rearrangement links TRBV5-1 to TRBJ2-7; TRBD1 aligns across 7 bases. With V trimmed by 0 bases and J by 6 bases, 6 bases remained unmatched. Germline CDR1 is SGHRS and CDR2 is YFSETQ. The CDR3 spans 14 residues.

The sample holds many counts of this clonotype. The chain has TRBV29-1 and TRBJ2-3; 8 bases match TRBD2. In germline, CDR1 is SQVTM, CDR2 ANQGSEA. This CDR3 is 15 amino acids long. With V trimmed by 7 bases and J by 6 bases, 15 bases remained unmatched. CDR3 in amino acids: CSAFAGVGLVDTQYF. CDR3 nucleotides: TGCAGCGCTTTCGCCGGGGTGGGACTAGTGGATACGCAGTATTTT.

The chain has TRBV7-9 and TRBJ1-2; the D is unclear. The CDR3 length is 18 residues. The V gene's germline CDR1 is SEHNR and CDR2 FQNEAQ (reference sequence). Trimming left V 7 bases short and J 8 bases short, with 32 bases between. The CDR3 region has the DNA TGTGCCAGCACCCCCGGGTTGAGACGGACGGCTTTAAGTAGGGGCTACACCTTC. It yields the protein CASTPGLRRTALSRGYTF.

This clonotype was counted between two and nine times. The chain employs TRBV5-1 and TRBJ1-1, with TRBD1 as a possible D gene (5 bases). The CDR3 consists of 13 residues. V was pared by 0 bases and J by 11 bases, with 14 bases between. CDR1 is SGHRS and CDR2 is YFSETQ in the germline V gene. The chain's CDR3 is CASSLEAGRFAFF. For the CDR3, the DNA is TGCGCCAGCAGCTTGGAGGCAGGGAGGTTCGCTTTCTTT.

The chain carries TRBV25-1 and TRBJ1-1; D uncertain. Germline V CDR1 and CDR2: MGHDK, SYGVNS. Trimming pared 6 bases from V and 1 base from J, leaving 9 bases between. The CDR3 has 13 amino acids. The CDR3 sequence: CASRYGPNTEAFF. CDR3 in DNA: TGTGCCAGCAGGTACGGGCCGAACACTGAAGCTTTCTTT.

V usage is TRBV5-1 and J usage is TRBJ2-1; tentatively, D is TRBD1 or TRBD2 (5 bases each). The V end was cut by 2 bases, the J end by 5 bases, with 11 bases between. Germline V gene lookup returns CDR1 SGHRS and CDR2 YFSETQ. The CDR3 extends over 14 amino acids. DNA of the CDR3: TGCGCCAGCAGCTTACGGGGCTTGGACAATGAGCAGTTCTTC. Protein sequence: CASSLRGLDNEQFF.

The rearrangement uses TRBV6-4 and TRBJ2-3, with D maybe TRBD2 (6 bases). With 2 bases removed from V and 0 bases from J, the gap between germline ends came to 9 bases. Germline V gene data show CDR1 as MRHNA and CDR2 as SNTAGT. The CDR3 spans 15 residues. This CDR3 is CASSDGGLSTDTQYF. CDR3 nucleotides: TGTGCCAGCAGTGACGGAGGGCTGAGCACAGATACGCAGTATTTT.

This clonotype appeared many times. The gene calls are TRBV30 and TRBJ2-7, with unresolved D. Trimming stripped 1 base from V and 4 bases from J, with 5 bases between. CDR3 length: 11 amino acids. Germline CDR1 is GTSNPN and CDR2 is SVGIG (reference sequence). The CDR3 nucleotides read TGTGCCTGGAGTGCTCGGTACGAGCAGTACTTC. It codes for CAWSARYEQYF.

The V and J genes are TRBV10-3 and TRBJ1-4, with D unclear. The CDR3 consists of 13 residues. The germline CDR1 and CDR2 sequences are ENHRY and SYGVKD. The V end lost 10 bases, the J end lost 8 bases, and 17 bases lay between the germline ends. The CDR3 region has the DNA TGTGCCACCGCGGAGTGGGCACGGGAAAAACTGTTTTTT. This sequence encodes CATAEWAREKLFF.

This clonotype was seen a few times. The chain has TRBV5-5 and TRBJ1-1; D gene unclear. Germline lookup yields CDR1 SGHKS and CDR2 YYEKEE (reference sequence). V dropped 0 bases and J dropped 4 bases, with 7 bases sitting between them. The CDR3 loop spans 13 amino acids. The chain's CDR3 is CASSLAEVTEAFF. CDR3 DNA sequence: TGTGCCAGCAGCTTGGCGGAGGTCACTGAAGCTTTCTTT.

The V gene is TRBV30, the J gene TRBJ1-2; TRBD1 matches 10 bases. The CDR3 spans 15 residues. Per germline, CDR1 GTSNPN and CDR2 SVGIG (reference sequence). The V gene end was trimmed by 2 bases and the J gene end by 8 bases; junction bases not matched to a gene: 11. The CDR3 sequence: CAWSYRGQGLEGYTF. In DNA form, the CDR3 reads TGTGCCTGGAGTTACAGGGGACAGGGGTTAGAAGGCTACACCTTC.

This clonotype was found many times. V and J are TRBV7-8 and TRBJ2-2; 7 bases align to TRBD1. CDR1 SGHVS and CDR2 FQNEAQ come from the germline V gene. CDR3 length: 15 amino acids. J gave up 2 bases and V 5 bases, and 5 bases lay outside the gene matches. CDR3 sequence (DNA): TGTGCCAGCAGCGTTCGGGACAGTAACACCGGGGAGCTGTTTTTT. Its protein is CASSVRDSNTGELFF. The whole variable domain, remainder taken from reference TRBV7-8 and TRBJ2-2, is GAGVSQSPRYKVAKRGQDVALRCDPISGHVSLFWYQQALGQGPEFLTYFQNEAQLDKSGLPSDRFFAERPEGSVSTLKIQRTQQEDSAVYLCASSVRDSNTGELFFGEGSRLTVL.

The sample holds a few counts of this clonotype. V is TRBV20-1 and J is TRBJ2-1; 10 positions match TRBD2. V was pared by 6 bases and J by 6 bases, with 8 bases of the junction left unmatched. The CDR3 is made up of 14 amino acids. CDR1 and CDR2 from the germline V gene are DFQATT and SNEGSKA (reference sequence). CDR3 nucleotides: TGCAGTGCCATACGCAGCGGGAGGGTCAATGAGCAGTTCTTC. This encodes CSAIRSGRVNEQFF.

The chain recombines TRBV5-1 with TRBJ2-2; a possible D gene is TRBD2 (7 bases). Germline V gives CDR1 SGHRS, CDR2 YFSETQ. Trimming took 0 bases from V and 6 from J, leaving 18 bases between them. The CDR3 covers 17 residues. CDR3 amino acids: CASSLEGGAMTAGELFF. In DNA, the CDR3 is TGCGCCAGCAGCTTGGAAGGGGGGGCCATGACCGCCGGGGAGCTGTTTTTT.